This passage covers 3 T cell receptor beta chains from one sample sequenced in a study of blood T cell repertoires in COVID-19. Some clones are missing from TCRdb's copy, which holds only in-frame ones; the method was immunoSEQ multiplex PCR. The profile shows 110,000 to 150,000 clones, more than 80% of them singletons. The specimen sequenced was peripheral blood. Source of these receptors: a woman of 80 years or more with acute or convalescent COVID-19.

The V and J genes are TRBV5-1 and TRBJ1-1; D is uncertain. V lost 0 bases, J lost 1 base, and 7 bases lay in between. This CDR3 has 14 residues. The germline V gene encodes CDR1 SGHRS and CDR2 YFSETQ. The CDR3 is CASSLAEGNTEAFF. The CDR3 region has the DNA TGCGCCAGCAGCTTGGCCGAGGGGAACACTGAAGCTTTCTTT.

The rearrangement links TRBV7-9 to TRBJ2-1; no firm D call. CDR3 length: 14 amino acids. V lost 1 base to trimming and J lost 4 bases, with 8 bases between them. Germline lookup yields CDR1 SEHNR and CDR2 FQNEAQ (reference sequence). The chain's CDR3 is CASSLEQLYNEQFF. In DNA form, the CDR3 reads TGTGCCAGCAGCTTAGAACAGCTATACAATGAGCAGTTCTTC.

J is TRBJ2-2 and V is TRBV2; D is uncertain. CDR3 length: 14 residues. V dropped 7 bases and J dropped 1 base, with 10 bases sitting between them. Germline values: CDR1 SNHLY, CDR2 FYNNEI. The CDR3 bases are TGTGCCAGCAAAGGCAACAGGAACACCGGGGAGCTGTTTTTT. Amino acid sequence: CASKGNRNTGELFF.